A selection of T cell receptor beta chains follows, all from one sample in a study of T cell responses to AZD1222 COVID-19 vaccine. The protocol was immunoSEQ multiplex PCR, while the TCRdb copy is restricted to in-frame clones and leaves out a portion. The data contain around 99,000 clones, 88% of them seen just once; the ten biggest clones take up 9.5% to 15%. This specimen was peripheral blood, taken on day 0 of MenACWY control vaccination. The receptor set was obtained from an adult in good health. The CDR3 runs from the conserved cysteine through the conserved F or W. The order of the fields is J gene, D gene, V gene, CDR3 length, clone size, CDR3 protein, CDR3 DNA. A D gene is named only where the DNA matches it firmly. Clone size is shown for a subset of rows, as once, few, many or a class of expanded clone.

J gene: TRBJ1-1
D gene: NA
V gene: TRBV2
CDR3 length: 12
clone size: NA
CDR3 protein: CASTYRGREAFF
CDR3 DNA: TGTGCCAGCACCTATAGGGGCCGTGAAGCTTTCTTT

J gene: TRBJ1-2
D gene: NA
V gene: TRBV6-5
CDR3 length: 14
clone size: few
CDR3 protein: CASRPGDHFYGYTF
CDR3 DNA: TGTGCCAGCAGACCCGGGGACCACTTCTATGGCTACACCTTC

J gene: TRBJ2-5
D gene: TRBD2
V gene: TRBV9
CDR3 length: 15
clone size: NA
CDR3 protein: CASSGLAGFGETQYF
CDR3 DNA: TGTGCCAGCAGCGGACTAGCGGGATTTGGAGAGACCCAGTACTTC

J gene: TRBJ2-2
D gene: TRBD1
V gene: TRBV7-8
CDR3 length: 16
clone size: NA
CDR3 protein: CASSLGRGLSTGELFF
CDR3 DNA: TGTGCCAGCAGCTTAGGCAGGGGGCTAAGCACCGGGGAGCTGTTTTTT

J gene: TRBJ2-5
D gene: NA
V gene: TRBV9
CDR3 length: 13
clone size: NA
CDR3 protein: CASSEGWGETQYF
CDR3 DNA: TGTGCCAGCAGCGAGGGGTGGGGAGAGACCCAGTACTTC

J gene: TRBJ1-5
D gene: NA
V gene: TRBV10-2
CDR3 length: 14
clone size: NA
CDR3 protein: CASNPGTRNQPQHF
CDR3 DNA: TGCGCCAGCAACCCCGGGACACGAAATCAGCCCCAGCATTTT

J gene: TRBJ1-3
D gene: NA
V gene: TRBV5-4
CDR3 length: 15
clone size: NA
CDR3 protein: CASSQGLFTGNTIYF
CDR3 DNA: TGTGCCAGCAGCCAAGGGTTGTTTACTGGAAACACCATATATTTT

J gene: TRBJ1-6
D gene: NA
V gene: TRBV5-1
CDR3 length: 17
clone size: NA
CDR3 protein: CASSFGARGADNSPLHF
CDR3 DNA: TGCGCCAGCAGCTTTGGGGCCCGGGGGGCGGATAATTCACCCCTCCACTTT

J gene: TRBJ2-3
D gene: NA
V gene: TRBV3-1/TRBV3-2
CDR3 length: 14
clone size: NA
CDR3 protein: CASSLMIVGDTQYF
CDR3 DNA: TGTGCCAGCAGCCTCATGATTGTGGGGGATACGCAGTATTTT

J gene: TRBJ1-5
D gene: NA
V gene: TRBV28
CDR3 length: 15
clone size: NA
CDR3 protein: CASSPSGTGNQPQHF
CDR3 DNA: TGTGCCAGCAGTCCAAGTGGGACGGGCAATCAGCCCCAGCATTTT

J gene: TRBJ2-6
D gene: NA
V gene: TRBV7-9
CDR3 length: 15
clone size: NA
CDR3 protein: CASSLEGAGANVLTF
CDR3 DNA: TGTGCCAGCAGCTTGGAGGGAGCTGGGGCCAACGTCCTGACTTTC

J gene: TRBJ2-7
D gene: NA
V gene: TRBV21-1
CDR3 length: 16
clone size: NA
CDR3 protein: CASSRDRGLSSYEQYF
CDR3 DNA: TGTGCCAGCAGCCGGGACAGGGGTCTTAGCTCCTACGAGCAGTACTTC

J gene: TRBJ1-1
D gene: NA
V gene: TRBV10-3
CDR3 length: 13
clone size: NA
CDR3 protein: CAIAGALNTEAFF
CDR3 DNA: TGTGCCATCGCAGGGGCTCTGAACACTGAAGCTTTCTTT

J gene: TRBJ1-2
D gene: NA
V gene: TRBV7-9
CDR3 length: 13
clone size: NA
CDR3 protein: CASSLGPTDGYTF
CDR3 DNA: TGTGCCAGCAGCTTAGGCCCCACGGATGGCTACACCTTC

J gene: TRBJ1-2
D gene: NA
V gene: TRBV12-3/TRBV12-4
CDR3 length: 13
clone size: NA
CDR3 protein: CASRPQGSDGYTF
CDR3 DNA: TGTGCCAGCAGGCCACAGGGTTCGGATGGCTACACCTTC

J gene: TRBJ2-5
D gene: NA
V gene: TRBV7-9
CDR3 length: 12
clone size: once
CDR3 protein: CASSPVWETQYF
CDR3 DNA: TGTGCCAGCAGCCCGGTGTGGGAGACCCAGTACTTC

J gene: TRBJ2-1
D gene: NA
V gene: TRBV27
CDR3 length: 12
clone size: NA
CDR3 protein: CASSFELGEQFF
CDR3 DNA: TGTGCCAGCAGTTTTGAGTTGGGTGAGCAGTTCTTC

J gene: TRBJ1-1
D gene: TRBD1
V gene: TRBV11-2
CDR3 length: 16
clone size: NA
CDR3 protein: CASSFRTGGLNTEAFF
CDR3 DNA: TGTGCCAGCAGCTTCAGGACAGGGGGCCTGAACACTGAAGCTTTCTTT

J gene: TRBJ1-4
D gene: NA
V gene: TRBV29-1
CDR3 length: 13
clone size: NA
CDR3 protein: CSVGRATNEKLFF
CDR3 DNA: TGCAGCGTTGGTCGAGCAACTAATGAAAAACTGTTTTTT

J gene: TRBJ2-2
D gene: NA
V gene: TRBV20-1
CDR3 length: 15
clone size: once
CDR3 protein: CSASTAGLRDGELFF
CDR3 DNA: TGCAGTGCTAGTACGGCGGGGTTAAGGGACGGGGAGCTGTTTTTT

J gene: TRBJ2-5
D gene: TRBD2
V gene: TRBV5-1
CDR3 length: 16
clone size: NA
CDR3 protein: CASTELAGGSQETQYF
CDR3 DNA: TGCGCCAGCACCGAACTAGCGGGAGGTAGTCAAGAGACCCAGTACTTC

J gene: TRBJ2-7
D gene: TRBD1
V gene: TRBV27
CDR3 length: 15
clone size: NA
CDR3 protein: CASSLPGQGIYEQYF
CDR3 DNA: TGTGCCAGCAGTTTACCGGGACAGGGTATCTACGAGCAGTACTTC

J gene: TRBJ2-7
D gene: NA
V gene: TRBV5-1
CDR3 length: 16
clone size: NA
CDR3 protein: CASSHTDREAVREQYF
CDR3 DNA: TGCGCCAGCAGCCACACAGACAGGGAGGCTGTCCGCGAGCAGTACTTC

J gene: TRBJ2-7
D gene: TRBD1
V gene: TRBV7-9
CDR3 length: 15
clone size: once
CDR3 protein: CASSLTRQGLFKQYF
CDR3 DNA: TGTGCCAGCAGCTTAACCCGACAGGGCCTTTTTAAGCAGTACTTC

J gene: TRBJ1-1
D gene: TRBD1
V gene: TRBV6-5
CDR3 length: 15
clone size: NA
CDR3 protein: CASRQLDRLNTEAFF
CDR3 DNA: TGTGCCAGCAGGCAGCTGGACAGGTTAAACACTGAAGCTTTCTTT

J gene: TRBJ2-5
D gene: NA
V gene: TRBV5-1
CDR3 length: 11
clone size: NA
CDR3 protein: CASSSSEGQYF
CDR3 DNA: TGCGCCAGCAGCTCCTCCGAAGGCCAGTACTTC

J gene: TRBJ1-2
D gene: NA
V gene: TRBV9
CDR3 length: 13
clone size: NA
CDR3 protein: CASSDSLFYGYTF
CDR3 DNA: TGTGCCAGCAGCGACAGCTTATTCTATGGCTACACCTTC

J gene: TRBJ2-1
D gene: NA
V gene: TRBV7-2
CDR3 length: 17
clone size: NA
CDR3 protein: CASSSGRGTGKYNEQFF
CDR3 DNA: TGTGCCAGCAGCTCGGGGCGGGGGACAGGAAAGTACAATGAGCAGTTCTTC

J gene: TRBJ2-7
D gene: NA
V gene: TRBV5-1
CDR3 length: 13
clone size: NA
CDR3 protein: CASSLFGTGASYF
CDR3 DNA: NA

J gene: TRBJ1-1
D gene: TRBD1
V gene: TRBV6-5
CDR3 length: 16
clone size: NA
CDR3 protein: CASSFDRTGLNTEAFF
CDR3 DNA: TGTGCCAGCAGTTTCGACCGGACAGGACTAAACACTGAAGCTTTCTTT

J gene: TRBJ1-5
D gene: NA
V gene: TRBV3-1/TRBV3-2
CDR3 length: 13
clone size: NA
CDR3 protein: CASSPLLGQPQHF
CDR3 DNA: TGTGCCAGCAGCCCTCTTTTAGGCCAGCCCCAGCATTTT

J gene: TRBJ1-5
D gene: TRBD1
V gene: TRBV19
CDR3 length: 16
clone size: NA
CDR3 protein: CASSIRGTGSDQPQHF
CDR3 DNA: TGTGCCAGTAGTATCAGGGGGACAGGGAGTGATCAGCCCCAGCATTTT

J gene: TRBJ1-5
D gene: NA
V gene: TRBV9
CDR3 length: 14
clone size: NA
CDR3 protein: CASSPGQTYQPQHF
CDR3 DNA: TGTGCCAGCAGCCCGGGGCAGACCTATCAGCCCCAGCATTTT

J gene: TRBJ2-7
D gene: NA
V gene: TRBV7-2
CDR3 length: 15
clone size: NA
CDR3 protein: CASSLAGTLIHEQYF
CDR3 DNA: TGTGCCAGCAGCTTGGCAGGGACTTTAATCCACGAGCAGTACTTC